The clone carrying this T cell receptor beta chain was detected a few times. TCRdb re-analysed the RT-PCR reads in MiXCR, keeping a single row per CDR3 protein. This table has approximately 500,000 distinct CDR3 sequences, approximately 15% appearing once. These data come from a study of response to subunit inactivated influenza vaccine. Trimming pared 0 bases from V and 3 bases from J, leaving 8 bases between. The germline V gene encodes CDR1 DFQATT and CDR2 SNEGSKA (reference sequence). CDR3 length: 13 amino acids. V is TRBV20-1 and J is TRBJ2-5, with D possibly matching TRBD1 (5 bases). This clonotype was sampled from a man in his forties or fifties who received an inactivated influenza vaccine. Material: PBMCs from blood, obtained about 11 days after vaccination. CDR3 bases: TGCAGTGCTAGAGAAGACAGAGAAGAGACCCAGTACTTC. This translates into CSAREDREETQYF.